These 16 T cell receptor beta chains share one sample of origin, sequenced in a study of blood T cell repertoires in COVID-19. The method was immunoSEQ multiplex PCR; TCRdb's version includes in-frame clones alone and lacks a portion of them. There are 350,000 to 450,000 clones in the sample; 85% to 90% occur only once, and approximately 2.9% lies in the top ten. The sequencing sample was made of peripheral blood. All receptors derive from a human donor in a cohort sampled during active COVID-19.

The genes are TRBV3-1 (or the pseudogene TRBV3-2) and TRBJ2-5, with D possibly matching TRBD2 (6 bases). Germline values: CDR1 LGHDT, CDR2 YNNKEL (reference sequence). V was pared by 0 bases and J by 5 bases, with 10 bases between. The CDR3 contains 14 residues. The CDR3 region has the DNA TGTGCCAGCAGCCAAGATAATAGCGGTGAGACCCAGTACTTC. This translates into CASSQDNSGETQYF.

The CDR3, as DNA: TGTGCCAGCAGAGGGGACAATGAGCAGTTCTTC. It translates to CASRGDNEQFF. This chain uses TRBV11-2 with TRBJ2-1, with a possible D match to TRBD1 (5 bases). The ends were cut back, 6 bases at V and 5 bases at J, with 5 bases in the middle. CDR3 length equals 11 residues. The germline gives CDR1 SGHAT, CDR2 FQNNGV.

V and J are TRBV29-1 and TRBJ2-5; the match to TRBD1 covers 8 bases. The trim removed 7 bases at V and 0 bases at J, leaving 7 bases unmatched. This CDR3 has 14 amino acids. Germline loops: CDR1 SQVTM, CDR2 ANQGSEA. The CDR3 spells CSAVRQGNQETQYF. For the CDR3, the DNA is TGCAGCGCGGTCCGACAGGGGAACCAAGAGACCCAGTACTTC.

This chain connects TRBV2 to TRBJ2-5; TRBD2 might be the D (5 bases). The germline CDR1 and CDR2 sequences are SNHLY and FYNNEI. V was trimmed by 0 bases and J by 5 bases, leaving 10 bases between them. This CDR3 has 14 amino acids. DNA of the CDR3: TGTGCCAGCAGTGAAGCGGAAGGACTGGAGACCCAGTACTTC. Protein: CASSEAEGLETQYF.

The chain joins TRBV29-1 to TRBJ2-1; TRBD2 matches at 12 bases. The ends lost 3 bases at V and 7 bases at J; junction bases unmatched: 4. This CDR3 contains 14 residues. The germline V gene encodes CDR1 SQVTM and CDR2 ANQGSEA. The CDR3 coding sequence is TGCAGCGTTGAGGGACTAGCGGGCACTAATGAGCAGTTCTTC. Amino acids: CSVEGLAGTNEQFF.

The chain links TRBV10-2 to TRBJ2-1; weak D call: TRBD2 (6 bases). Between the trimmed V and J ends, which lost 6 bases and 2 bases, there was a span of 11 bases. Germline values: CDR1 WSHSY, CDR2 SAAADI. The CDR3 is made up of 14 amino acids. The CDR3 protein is CASRREVPYNEQFF. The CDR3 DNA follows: TGCGCCAGCAGGCGGGAAGTCCCCTACAATGAGCAGTTCTTC.

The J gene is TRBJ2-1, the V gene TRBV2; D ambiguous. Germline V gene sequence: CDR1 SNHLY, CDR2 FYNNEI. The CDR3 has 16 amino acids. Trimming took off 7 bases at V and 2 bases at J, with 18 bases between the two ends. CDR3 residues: CASTPGRQSPYNEQFF. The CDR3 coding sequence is TGTGCCAGCACCCCCGGCCGACAATCCCCCTACAATGAGCAGTTCTTC.

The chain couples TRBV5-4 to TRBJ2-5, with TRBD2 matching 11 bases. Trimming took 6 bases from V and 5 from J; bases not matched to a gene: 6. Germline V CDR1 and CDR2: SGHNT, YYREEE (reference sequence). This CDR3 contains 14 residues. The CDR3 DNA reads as TGTGCCAGCAACCCGGGACTAGCGGTGGAGACCCAGTACTTC. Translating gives CASNPGLAVETQYF.

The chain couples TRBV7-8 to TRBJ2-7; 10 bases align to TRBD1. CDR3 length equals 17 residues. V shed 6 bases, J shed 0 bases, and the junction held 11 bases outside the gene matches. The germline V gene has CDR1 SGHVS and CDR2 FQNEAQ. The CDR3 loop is CASSLGTGVIGSYEQYF. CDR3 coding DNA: TGTGCCAGCAGTTTGGGGACAGGGGTGATAGGCTCCTACGAGCAGTACTTC.

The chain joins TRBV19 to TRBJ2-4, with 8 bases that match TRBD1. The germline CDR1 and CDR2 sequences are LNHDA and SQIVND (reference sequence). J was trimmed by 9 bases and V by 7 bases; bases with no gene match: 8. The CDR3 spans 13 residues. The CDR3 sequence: CASNEGQGGIQYF. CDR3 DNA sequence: TGTGCCAGTAACGAAGGACAGGGCGGCATTCAGTACTTC.

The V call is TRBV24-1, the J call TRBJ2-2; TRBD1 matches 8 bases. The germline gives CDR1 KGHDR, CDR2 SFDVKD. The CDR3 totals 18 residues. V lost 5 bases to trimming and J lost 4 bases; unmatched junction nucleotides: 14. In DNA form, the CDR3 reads TGTGCCACCAGTGTCGGACAGGGCAAAGGATTGGGCACCGGGGAGCTGTTTTTT. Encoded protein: CATSVGQGKGLGTGELFF.

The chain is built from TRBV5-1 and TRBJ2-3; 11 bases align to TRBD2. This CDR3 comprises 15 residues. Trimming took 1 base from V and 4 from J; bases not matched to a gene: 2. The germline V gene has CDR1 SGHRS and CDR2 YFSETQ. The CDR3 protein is CASSLTSGSADTQYF. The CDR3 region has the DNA TGCGCCAGCAGCTTGACTAGCGGGAGCGCAGATACGCAGTATTTT.

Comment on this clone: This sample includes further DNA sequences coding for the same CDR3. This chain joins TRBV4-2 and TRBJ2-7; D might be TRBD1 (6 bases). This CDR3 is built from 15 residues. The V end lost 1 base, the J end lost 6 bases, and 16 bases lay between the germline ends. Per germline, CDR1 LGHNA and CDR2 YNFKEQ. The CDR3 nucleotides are TGTGCCAGCAGCCAAGTGAGAACAGGGTCTGGCGAGCAGTACTTC. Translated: CASSQVRTGSGEQYF.

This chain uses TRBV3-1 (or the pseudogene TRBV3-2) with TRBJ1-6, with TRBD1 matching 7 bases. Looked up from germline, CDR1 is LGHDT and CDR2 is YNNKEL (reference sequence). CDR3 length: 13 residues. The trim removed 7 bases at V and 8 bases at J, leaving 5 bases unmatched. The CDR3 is CASTQGGDSPLHF. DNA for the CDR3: TGTGCCAGCACCCAGGGGGGGGATTCACCCCTCCACTTT.

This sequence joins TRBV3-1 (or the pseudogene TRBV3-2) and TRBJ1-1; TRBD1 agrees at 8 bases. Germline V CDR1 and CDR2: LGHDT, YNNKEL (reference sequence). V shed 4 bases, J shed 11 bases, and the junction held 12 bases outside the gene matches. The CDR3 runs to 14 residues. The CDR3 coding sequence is TGTGCCAGCAGCCCGGCGGCCACAGGGGGTACGGCTTTCTTT. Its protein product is CASSPAATGGTAFF.

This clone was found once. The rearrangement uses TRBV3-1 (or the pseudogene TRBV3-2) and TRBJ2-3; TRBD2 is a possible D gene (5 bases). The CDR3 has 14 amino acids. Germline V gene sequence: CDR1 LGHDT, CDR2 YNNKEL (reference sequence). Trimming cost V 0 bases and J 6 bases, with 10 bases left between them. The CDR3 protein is CASSQDIGGDTQYF. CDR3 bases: TGTGCCAGCAGCCAAGATATCGGCGGGGATACGCAGTATTTT.